This section outlines one TCR beta chain sequence together with its context. Its cognate antigen is unknown. The read ends 3 residues early relative to the CDR3; the germline J gene fills the gap. Equal genomic DNA amounts from CVID and control samples were sequenced. Assay: immunoSEQ multiplex PCR; the TCRdb copy retains only in-frame clones and omits some. This repertoire holds roughly 79,000 clones, and none appear only once. CDR1 and CDR2 (germline): KGHSH, LQKENI. Trimming left V 5 bases short and J 8 bases short, with 15 bases between. This CDR3 is 14 amino acids long. The data derive from a study of T cell clonality in common variable immunodeficiency. Broader study findings: Repertoire-complication correlations in CVID were limited by patient heterogeneity.

Sequenced: peripheral blood mononuclear cells. V and J are TRBV18 and TRBJ1-4; D gene unclear. This TCR derives from a person aged 18 to 69 in good health. Partial CDR3 DNA: TGTGCCAGCTCAACCGGGGTCGCTTCGGAAAAA. Protein product: CASSTGVASEK. The whole CDR3 sequence reads CASSTGVASEKLFF.